This T cell receptor (beta chain) came from a study of PD-L1 blockade in urothelial cancer. For the study at large: Bladder-origin urothelial cancer in males covered most of the roughly 29 patients. Researchers looked at the blood 3 weeks (second dose) and 6 weeks after treatment began. Among blood samples, the median T cell count was some 140,000. Prior chemotherapy ranged from 0 to 3 regimens per patient.

TCRdb keeps only in-frame clones here, not all; method: immunoSEQ multiplex PCR. The sample records tens of thousands of clones, around 89% being singletons. There are 15 residues in the CDR3. The V segment lost 2 bases and the J segment 2 bases; nucleotides outside the gene matches: 1. The V gene's germline CDR1 is KGHSH and CDR2 LQKENI. Specified time point: pretreatment peripheral blood. The clonotype originates from a man aged 60-69 years with urothelial cancer. Sequenced material: PBMCs, taken around atezolizumab (anti-PD-L1) treatment. This chain links TRBV18 with TRBJ2-7, with TRBD2 matching 12 bases. CDR3 DNA: TGTGCCAGCTCACCAGGACTAGCGGGAACCTACGAGCAGTACTTC. Translated: CASSPGLAGTYEQYF.